This paragraph covers one TCR beta chain sequence. Its antigen is unidentified. TCRdb re-called the 5' RACE reads with MiXCR, one entry per CDR3 protein. The table includes about 340,000 distinct CDR3 sequences, around 13% detected once. This sample was taken from a study of T cells after yellow fever vaccination. Study-wide results and caveats: It was the secondary response that reached its peak faster, day 5 versus 15, but it was weaker.

Sample: CD4+ T cells sorted from PBMCs, taken 15 days after the yellow fever booster vaccination. This clonotype was obtained from a man between 18 and 35 years old who received the YFV17D yellow fever vaccine.

DNA of the CDR3: TGTGCCAGTGAAGGGTACCGAGCCAACGTCCTGACTTTC. Translating gives CASEGYRANVLTF. The chain employs TRBV19 and TRBJ2-6; D gene uncertain. V lost 8 bases and J 7 bases, leaving 12 bases between the germline ends. CDR1 is LNHDA and CDR2 is SQIVND in the germline V gene (reference sequence). The CDR3 extends over 13 amino acids.